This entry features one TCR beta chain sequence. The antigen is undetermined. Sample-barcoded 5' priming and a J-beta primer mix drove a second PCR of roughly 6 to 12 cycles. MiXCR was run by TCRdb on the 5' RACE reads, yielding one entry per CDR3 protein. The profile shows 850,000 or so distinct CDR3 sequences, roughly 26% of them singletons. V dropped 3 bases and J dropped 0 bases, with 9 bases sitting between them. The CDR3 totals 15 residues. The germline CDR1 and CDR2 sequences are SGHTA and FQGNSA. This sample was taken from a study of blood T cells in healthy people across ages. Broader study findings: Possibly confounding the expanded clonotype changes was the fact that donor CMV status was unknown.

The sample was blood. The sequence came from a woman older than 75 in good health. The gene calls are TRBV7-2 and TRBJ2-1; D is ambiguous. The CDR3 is CASSFRRDSYNEQFF. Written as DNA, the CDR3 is TGTGCCAGCAGCTTTCGTAGGGACTCCTACAATGAGCAGTTCTTC.